This T cell receptor beta chain was sequenced for a study of ipilimumab plus nivolumab after autologous stem cell transplantation. Across the whole study: Myeloma patients were high-risk transplant-naive or relapsed within 3 years of first autologous transplant.

This CDR3 contains 11 residues. Germline-derived CDR1 and CDR2 are SQVTM and ANQGSEA. A word on this clone: A junction boundary mismatches the germline segment, possibly from a read error.

This table comes from immunoSEQ multiplex PCR, and its TCRdb copy is limited to in-frame clones, with some not included. Among 3,400 or so clones listed, 90% to 95% were seen once. The sample here was PBMCs, taken in a trial of ipilimumab plus nivolumab as post-transplant consolidation. The TCR was taken from a male donor with multiple myeloma. The chain employs TRBV29-1 and TRBJ2-7; D is undetermined. This chain's CDR3 is CSVEANRAYHF. Here the CDR3 DNA reads TGCAGCGTTGAGGCCAACCGGGCCTACCATTTC.